The present T cell receptor beta chain was sequenced within a study of blood T cell repertoires in COVID-19. Clones were sequenced by immunoSEQ multiplex PCR, and TCRdb holds only the in-frame ones, with some missing. The sample comprises hundreds of thousands of clones, around 90% of which are singletons, and less than 15% rests with the top ten. The TCR originated in a man aged 25 to 40 who had been exposed to COVID-19. The sample consisted of PBMCs or T cells enriched from blood (not recorded which).

The CDR3 reads CASSHSMRGYNSPLHF. DNA for the CDR3: TGTGCCAGCAGCCACTCCATGCGGGGTTATAATTCACCCCTCCACTTT. This chain links TRBV14 with TRBJ1-6; D remains unclear. Germline CDR1 SGHDN, CDR2 FVKESK. CDR3 length: 16 residues. Trimming stripped 3 bases from V and 4 bases from J, with 13 bases between. Combining the CDR3 with reference TRBV14 and TRBJ1-6 gives the whole variable domain EAGVTQFPSHSVIEKGQTVTLRCDPISGHDNLYWYRRVMGKEIKFLLHFVKESKQDESGMPNNRFLAERTGGTYSTLKVQPAELEDSGVYFCASSHSMRGYNSPLHFGNGTRLTVT.